This T cell receptor (beta chain) was obtained from a study of cytomegalovirus exposure and HLA in healthy donors. The CDR3 spans 13 residues. Per germline, CDR1 MNHNS and CDR2 SASEGT. V dropped 3 bases and J dropped 4 bases, with 9 bases sitting between them. PCR employed 60 Vbeta and 13 Jbeta primers. The protocol was immunoSEQ multiplex PCR, while the TCRdb copy is restricted to in-frame clones and leaves out a portion. The table lists some 77,000 clones, 79% of them singletons. The receptor comes from a man aged 30 to 39 in good health and CMV-seronegative. The sequencing sample was made of PBMCs. The rearrangement joins TRBV6-1 to TRBJ1-2; D gene ambiguous. The CDR3 nucleotides are TGTGCCAGCAGTGAGGATCGGGGCTATGGCTACACCTTC. This sequence encodes CASSEDRGYGYTF.